One and the same sample provided the 19 T cell receptor beta chains below, sequenced in a study of OX40 agonist ivuxolimab in advanced cancers. Data came from immunoSEQ multiplex PCR; TCRdb stores just in-frame clones and leaves some out. The repertoire holds about 99,000 clones, with approximately 93% as singletons. This sample comprised CD4+ or CD8+ T cells sorted from blood, obtained in a trial of the OX40 agonist ivuxolimab. The receptor set was obtained from an adult with an advanced solid tumor such as melanoma, head and neck, liver or kidney cancer.

The V call is TRBV5-1, the J call TRBJ2-1, with TRBD2 identical over 8 bases. CDR3 length: 15 residues. From germline, CDR1 is SGHRS and CDR2 YFSETQ. Trimming removed 0 bases from V and 8 bases from J; junction bases left unmatched: 7. The CDR3 region has the DNA TGCGCCAGCAGCTTGGACGGGACTAGTGAGGATGAGCAGTTCTTC. Translating it yields CASSLDGTSEDEQFF.

The DNA for the CDR3 is TGTGCCAGCAGCCCGACAGGGGGAACCCACAATGAGCAGTTCTTC. Amino acids: CASSPTGGTHNEQFF. The chain links TRBV5-8 to TRBJ2-1; 9 positions agree with TRBD1. CDR1 is SGHTS, CDR2 YDEGEE, per germline. The CDR3 is 15 amino acids. V shed 4 bases, J shed 5 bases, and the junction held 7 bases outside the gene matches.

This chain joins TRBV6-6 and TRBJ1-1; D may be TRBD1 (5 bases). The CDR3 length is 15 residues. CDR1 is MNHNY and CDR2 is SVGAGI in the germline V gene (reference sequence). Deletions cut 4 bases from V and 4 bases from J, with 16 bases between. CDR3 in amino acids: CASSFSTGGSTEAFF. In nucleotides, the CDR3 is TGTGCCAGCAGTTTTTCTACCGGGGGTTCCACTGAAGCTTTCTTT.

V and J are TRBV19 and TRBJ1-2, with D possibly TRBD1 on 6 matching bases. CDR1 is LNHDA and CDR2 is SQIVND in the germline V gene (reference sequence). The CDR3 contains 15 residues. Between the trimmed V and J ends, which lost 9 bases and 7 bases, there was a span of 24 bases. As DNA, the CDR3 is TGTGCCAGCTACCAGGCGGACAGCAAGTGGGGTGGCTACACCTTC. Amino acid sequence: CASYQADSKWGGYTF.

V is TRBV29-1 and J is TRBJ1-2, with D possibly being TRBD1 (5 bases). The V end was cut by 3 bases, the J end by 7 bases, with 15 bases between. This CDR3 region has 13 residues. Germline loops: CDR1 SQVTM, CDR2 ANQGSEA. The CDR3 region is CSVDGPGGGGYTF. CDR3 sequence (DNA): TGCAGCGTTGATGGCCCCGGGGGGGGTGGCTACACCTTC.

The J gene is TRBJ1-5, the V gene TRBV28, with D hard to call. Germline CDR1 MDHEN, CDR2 SYDVKM. Trimming took 6 bases from V and 1 from J, leaving 13 bases between them. CDR3 length equals 15 residues. DNA of the CDR3: TGTGCCAGCAGCCGGCGGCTCGGGAGCAATCAGCCCCAGCATTTT. This gives the protein CASSRRLGSNQPQHF.

This clone was seen only once. The chain carries TRBV7-2 and TRBJ2-1; D unclear. Between the trimmed V and J ends, which lost 5 bases and 9 bases, there was a span of 11 bases. Germline CDR1 reads SGHTA; CDR2 reads FQGNSA. CDR3 size: 12 residues. CDR3: CASSPSSGEQFF. The CDR3 region has the DNA TGTGCCAGCAGCCCGAGCTCGGGTGAGCAGTTCTTC.

V gene TRBV29-1 combines with J gene TRBJ1-5; 9 bases match TRBD1. The CDR3 sequence is 14 residues long. V shed 7 bases and J 0 bases; nucleotides not matched to a gene: 4. Germline V gives CDR1 SQVTM, CDR2 ANQGSEA. The CDR3 DNA reads TGCAGCGCCCGGGACAGGGATAGCAATCAGCCCCAGCATTTT. This sequence encodes CSARDRDSNQPQHF.

The CDR3: CASSPSGTGETQYF. The CDR3 DNA sequence: TGTGCCAGCAGCCCATCCGGGACAGGGGAGACCCAGTACTTC. The chain is built from TRBV5-6 and TRBJ2-5; 9 bases map to TRBD1. Germline lookup yields CDR1 SGHDT and CDR2 YYEEEE. CDR3 size: 14 residues. V lost 4 bases, J lost 5 bases, and 6 bases stayed unmatched.

The V and J genes are TRBV29-1 and TRBJ1-1; the D gene is possibly TRBD1 (6 bases). Germline assignment: CDR1 SQVTM and CDR2 ANQGSEA. The CDR3 sequence is 15 residues long. Trimming removed 0 bases from V and 1 base from J, with 12 bases in between. Here the CDR3 DNA reads TGCAGCGTTGAAGAAGGGGGAGCTTGGAACACTGAAGCTTTCTTT. Its translation: CSVEEGGAWNTEAFF.

This chain connects TRBV5-1 to TRBJ2-4; tentatively, D is TRBD2 (6 bases). The V end was cut by 4 bases, the J end by 8 bases, with 10 bases between. This CDR3 has 12 amino acids. Germline CDR1 reads SGHRS; CDR2 reads YFSETQ. The CDR3 protein is CASSRERDIQYF. The CDR3 DNA follows: TGCGCCAGCAGCCGGGAGAGGGACATTCAGTACTTC.

The rearrangement uses TRBV28 and TRBJ2-2; D gene uncertain. Germline V gives CDR1 MDHEN, CDR2 SYDVKM. This CDR3 is built from 14 residues. Trimming stripped 2 bases from V and 6 bases from J, with 10 bases between. As DNA, the CDR3 is TGTGCCAGCAGTTTAACCTCCATTCCCGGGGAGCTGTTTTTT. Encoded protein: CASSLTSIPGELFF. The full variable domain, completed using reference TRBV28 and TRBJ2-2, is DVKVTQSSRYLVKRTGEKVFLECVQDMDHENMFWYRQDPGLGLRLIYFSYDVKMKEKGDIPEGYSVSREKKERFSLILESASTNQTSMYLCASSLTSIPGELFFGEGSRLTVL.

The chain employs TRBV5-1 and TRBJ1-1, with 9 nucleotides matching TRBD1. CDR3 length: 16 residues. Germline V lookup: CDR1 SGHRS, CDR2 YFSETQ. J was trimmed by 1 base and V by 2 bases; bases with no gene match: 6. The CDR3 coding sequence is TGCGCCAGCAGCTTTGGACAGGGGATTACGAACACTGAAGCTTTCTTT. It is translated as CASSFGQGITNTEAFF.

V is TRBV18 and J is TRBJ1-1; unclear D gene. V was clipped by 8 bases and J by 0 bases, with 19 bases between them. The CDR3 is made up of 16 amino acids. CDR1 is KGHSH and CDR2 is LQKENI in the germline V gene. Here the CDR3 DNA reads TGTGCCAGCCTAGATGATCTGGAGAGGTTGAACACTGAAGCTTTCTTT. Translated, it gives CASLDDLERLNTEAFF.

J is TRBJ2-5 and V is TRBV5-1, with 12 positions matching TRBD2. Looked up from germline, CDR1 is SGHRS and CDR2 is YFSETQ. J was trimmed by 1 base and V by 0 bases; bases with no gene match: 10. The CDR3 contains 19 residues. The CDR3 DNA reads as TGCGCCAGCAGCTTGGGTGCCCATACTAGCGGGGGGCCCCAAGAGACCCAGTACTTC. It translates to CASSLGAHTSGGPQETQYF.

V gene TRBV9 combines with J gene TRBJ2-7; 7 bases line up with TRBD2. This CDR3 contains 15 residues. Trimming took 0 bases from V and 1 from J; bases not matched to a gene: 4. Germline V gene lookup returns CDR1 SGDLS and CDR2 YYNGEE. DNA for the CDR3: TGTGCCAGCAGCGTAGGTAGCGGGCCATCCTACGAGCAGTACTTC. It codes for CASSVGSGPSYEQYF.

This rearrangement joins TRBV19 to TRBJ1-4, with 7 bases matching TRBD1. This CDR3 spans 14 amino acids. V was pared by 6 bases and J by 4 bases, with 5 bases of the junction left unmatched. The germline V gene has CDR1 LNHDA and CDR2 SQIVND (reference sequence). CDR3 amino acids: CASSQPGGNEKLFF. For the CDR3, the DNA is TGTGCCAGTAGCCAACCAGGGGGTAATGAAAAACTGTTTTTT.

This chain connects TRBV5-6 to TRBJ2-6; D perhaps matches TRBD1 (5 bases). Germline V gene lookup returns CDR1 SGHDT and CDR2 YYEEEE. There are 16 residues in the CDR3. The V end lost 3 bases, the J end lost 4 bases, and 14 bases lay between the germline ends. The DNA of the CDR3 is TGTGCCAGCAGCTCCCTAGGGGCGCCCGGGGCCAACGTCCTGACTTTC. Amino acids: CASSSLGAPGANVLTF. Full variable domain (remainder filled in from reference TRBV5-6 and TRBJ2-6): DAGVTQSPTHLIKTRGQQVTLRCSPKSGHDTVSWYQQALGQGPQFIFQYYEEEERQRGNFPDRFSGHQFPNYSSELNVNALLLGDSALYLCASSSLGAPGANVLTFGAGSRLTVL.

This chain links TRBV5-1 with TRBJ2-1; D gene unclear. V was shortened by 0 bases and J by 0 bases, with 7 bases between the two germline ends. CDR1 is SGHRS, CDR2 YFSETQ, per germline. CDR3 length equals 15 residues. CDR3 sequence: CASSLEGFSYNEQFF. In DNA form, the CDR3 reads TGCGCCAGCAGCTTGGAGGGTTTCTCCTACAATGAGCAGTTCTTC. The whole variable domain, remainder taken from reference TRBV5-1 and TRBJ2-1, is KAGVTQTPRYLIKTRGQQVTLSCSPISGHRSVSWYQQTPGQGLQFLFEYFSETQRNKGNFPGRFSGRQFSNSRSEMNVSTLELGDSALYLCASSLEGFSYNEQFFGPGTRLTVL.